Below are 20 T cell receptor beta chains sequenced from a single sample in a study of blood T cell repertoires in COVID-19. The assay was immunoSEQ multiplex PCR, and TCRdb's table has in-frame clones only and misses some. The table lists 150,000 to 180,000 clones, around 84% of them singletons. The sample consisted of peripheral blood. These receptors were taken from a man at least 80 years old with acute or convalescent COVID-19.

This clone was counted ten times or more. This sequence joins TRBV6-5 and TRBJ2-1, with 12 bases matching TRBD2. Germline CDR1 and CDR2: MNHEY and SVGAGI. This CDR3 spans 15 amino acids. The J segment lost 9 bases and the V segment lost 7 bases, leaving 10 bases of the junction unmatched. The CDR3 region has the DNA TGTGCCAGCACCAGTCTAGCGGGGGGGCAGGGTGAGCAGTTCTTC. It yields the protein CASTSLAGGQGEQFF.

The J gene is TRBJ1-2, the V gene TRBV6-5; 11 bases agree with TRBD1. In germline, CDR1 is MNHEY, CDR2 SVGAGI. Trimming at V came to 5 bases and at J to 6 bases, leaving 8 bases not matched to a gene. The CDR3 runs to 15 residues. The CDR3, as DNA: TGTGCCAGCAGTCCCGGGACAGGGGGTTTGAATGGCTACACCTTC. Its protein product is CASSPGTGGLNGYTF.

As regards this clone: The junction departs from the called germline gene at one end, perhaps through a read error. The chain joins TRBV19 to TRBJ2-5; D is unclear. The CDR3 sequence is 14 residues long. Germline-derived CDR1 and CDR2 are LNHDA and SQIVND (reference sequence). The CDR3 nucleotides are TGTGCCAGTAGGGAGAGCCTCAACCAAGAGGCCCAGTACTTC. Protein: CASRESLNQEAQYF.

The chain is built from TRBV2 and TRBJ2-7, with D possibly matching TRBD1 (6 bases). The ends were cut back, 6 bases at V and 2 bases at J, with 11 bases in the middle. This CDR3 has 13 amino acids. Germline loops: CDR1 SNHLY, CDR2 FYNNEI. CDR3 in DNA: TGTGCCAGCAGAGGGGGAACAACCTACGAGCAGTACGTC. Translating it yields CASRGGTTYEQYV.

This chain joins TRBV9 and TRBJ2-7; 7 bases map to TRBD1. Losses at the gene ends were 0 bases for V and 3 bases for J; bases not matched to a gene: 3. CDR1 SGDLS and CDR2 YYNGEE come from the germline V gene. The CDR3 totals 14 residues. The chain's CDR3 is CASSVGDSHYEQYF. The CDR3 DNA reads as TGTGCCAGCAGCGTAGGGGACAGCCACTACGAGCAGTACTTC.

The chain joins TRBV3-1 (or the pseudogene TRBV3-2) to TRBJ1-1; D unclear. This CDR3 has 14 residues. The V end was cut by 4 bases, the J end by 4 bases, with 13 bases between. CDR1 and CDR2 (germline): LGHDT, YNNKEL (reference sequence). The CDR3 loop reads CASSLGEGSTEAFF. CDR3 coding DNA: TGTGCCAGCAGCCTCGGAGAGGGATCCACTGAAGCTTTCTTT.

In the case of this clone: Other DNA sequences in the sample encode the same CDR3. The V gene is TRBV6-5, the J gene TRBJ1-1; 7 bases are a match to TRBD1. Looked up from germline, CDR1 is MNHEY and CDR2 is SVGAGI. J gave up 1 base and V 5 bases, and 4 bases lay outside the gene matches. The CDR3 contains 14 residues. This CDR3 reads CASSRQGANTEAFF. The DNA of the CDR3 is TGTGCCAGCAGTCGACAGGGTGCGAACACTGAAGCTTTCTTT.

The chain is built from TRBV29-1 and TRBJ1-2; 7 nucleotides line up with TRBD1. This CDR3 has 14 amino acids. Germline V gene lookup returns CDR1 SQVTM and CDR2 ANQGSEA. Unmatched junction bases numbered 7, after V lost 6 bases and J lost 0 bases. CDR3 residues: CSVGDSTPNYGYTF. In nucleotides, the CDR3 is TGCAGCGTCGGGGACAGTACACCTAACTATGGCTACACCTTC.

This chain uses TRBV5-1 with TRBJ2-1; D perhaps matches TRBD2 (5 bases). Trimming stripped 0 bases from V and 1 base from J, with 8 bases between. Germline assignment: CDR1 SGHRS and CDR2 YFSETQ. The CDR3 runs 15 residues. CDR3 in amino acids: CASSLGRPSYNEQFF. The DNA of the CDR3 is TGCGCCAGCAGCTTGGGGAGGCCTTCCTACAATGAGCAGTTCTTC.

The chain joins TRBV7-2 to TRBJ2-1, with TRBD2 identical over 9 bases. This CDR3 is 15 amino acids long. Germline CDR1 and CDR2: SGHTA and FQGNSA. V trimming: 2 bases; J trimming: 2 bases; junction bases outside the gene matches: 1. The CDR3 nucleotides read TGTGCCAGCAGCTTATTAGCGGGGGCCTACAATGAGCAGTTCTTC. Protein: CASSLLAGAYNEQFF.

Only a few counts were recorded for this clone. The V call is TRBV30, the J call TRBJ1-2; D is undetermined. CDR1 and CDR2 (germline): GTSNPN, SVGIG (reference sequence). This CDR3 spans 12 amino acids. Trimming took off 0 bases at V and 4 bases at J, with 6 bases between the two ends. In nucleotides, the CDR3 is TGTGCCTGGAGTGTATCCGTCTATGGCTACACCTTC. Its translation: CAWSVSVYGYTF.

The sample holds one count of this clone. This chain's CDR3 is CASSAGRGGRSDTQYF. The CDR3 coding sequence is TGTGCCAGTAGTGCGGGGCGGGGGGGCCGATCAGATACGCAGTATTTT. V is TRBV19 and J is TRBJ2-3; 9 bases match TRBD2. Germline V CDR1 and CDR2: LNHDA, SQIVND (reference sequence). The J segment lost 4 bases and the V segment lost 5 bases, leaving 10 bases of the junction unmatched. This CDR3 region has 16 residues. The full variable domain, with the rest looked up from reference TRBV19 and TRBJ2-3, is DGGITQSPKYLFRKEGQNVTLSCEQNLNHDAMYWYRQDPGQGLRLIYYSQIVNDFQKGDIAEGYSVSREKKESFPLTVTSAQKNPTAFYLCASSAGRGGRSDTQYFGPGTRLTVL.

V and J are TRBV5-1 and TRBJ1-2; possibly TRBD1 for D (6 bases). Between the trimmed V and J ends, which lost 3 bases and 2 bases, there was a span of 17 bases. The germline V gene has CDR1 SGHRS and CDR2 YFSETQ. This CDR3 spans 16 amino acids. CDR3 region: CASSSDPLDRNYGYTF. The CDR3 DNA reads TGCGCCAGCAGCTCGGACCCGTTGGACAGAAACTATGGCTACACCTTC.

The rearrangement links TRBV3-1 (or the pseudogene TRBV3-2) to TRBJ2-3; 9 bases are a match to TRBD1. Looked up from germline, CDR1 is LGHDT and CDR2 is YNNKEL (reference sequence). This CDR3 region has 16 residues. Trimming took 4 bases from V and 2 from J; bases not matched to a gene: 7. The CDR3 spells CASSPPGQGYTDTQYF. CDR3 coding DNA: TGTGCCAGCAGCCCCCCGGGACAGGGATACACAGATACGCAGTATTTT.

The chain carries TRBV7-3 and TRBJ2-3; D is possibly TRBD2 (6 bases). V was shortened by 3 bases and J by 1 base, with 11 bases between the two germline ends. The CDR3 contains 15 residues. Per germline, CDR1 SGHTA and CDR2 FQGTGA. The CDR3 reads CASSFGGERTDTQYF. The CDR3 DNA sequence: TGTGCCAGCAGCTTCGGCGGGGAACGCACAGATACGCAGTATTTT.

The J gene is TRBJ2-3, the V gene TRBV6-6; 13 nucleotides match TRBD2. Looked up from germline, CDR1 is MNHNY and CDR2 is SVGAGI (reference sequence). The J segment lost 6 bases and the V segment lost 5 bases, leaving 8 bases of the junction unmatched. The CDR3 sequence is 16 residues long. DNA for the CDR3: TGTGCCAGCAGTAGTGGGACTAGCGGGGAAGGTGATACGCAGTATTTT. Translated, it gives CASSSGTSGEGDTQYF.

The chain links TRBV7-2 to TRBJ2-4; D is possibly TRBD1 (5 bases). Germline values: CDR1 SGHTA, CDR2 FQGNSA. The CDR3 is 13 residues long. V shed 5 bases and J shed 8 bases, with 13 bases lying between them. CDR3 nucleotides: TGTGCCAGCAGCATAGATCAGGGTGACATTCAGTACTTC. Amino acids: CASSIDQGDIQYF.

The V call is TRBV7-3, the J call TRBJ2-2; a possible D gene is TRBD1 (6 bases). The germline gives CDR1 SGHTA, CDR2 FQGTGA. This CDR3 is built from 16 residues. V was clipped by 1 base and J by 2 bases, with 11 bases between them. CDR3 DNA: TGTGCCAGCAGCTTAATGAGCAGGGGCAACACCGGGGAGCTGTTTTTT. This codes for CASSLMSRGNTGELFF.

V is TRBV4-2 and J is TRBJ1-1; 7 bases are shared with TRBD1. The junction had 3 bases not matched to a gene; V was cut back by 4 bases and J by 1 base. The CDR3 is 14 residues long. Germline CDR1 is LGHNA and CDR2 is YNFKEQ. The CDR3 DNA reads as TGTGCCAGCAGCCTTGGGACAGAGAACACTGAAGCTTTCTTT. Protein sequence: CASSLGTENTEAFF.

The CDR3 is CASSLVTGVGSYEQYV. CDR3 nucleotide sequence: TGTGCCAGCAGCTTAGTGACAGGGGTGGGATCCTACGAGCAGTACGTC. The rearrangement links TRBV7-8 to TRBJ2-7, with 8 bases aligning to TRBD1. Germline V lookup: CDR1 SGHVS, CDR2 FQNEAQ. Unmatched junction bases numbered 6, after V lost 1 base and J lost 1 base. This CDR3 contains 16 residues.